What follows is one TCR beta chain and its context. This record comes from a study of response to subunit inactivated influenza vaccine. Germline V lookup: CDR1 SEHNR, CDR2 FQNEAQ (reference sequence). The CDR3 spans 15 residues. The V gene lost 4 bases and the J gene lost 6 bases, with 15 bases spanning the gap. TCRdb called the RT-PCR reads again in MiXCR, with one record for every CDR3 protein. The sample holds more than 500,000 distinct CDR3 sequences, about 11% seen once. The same sample was also studied in work on T cells expressing NK-cell markers. That work contributes: UMIs were included in TCR beta cDNA generated by 5'RACE template switching.

Sequenced here: PBMCs from blood, sampled on the day of vaccination. The sequence was obtained from a man aged 45 to 65 who received an inactivated influenza vaccine. V usage is TRBV7-9 and J usage is TRBJ1-4; D is uncertain. CDR3 sequence: CASSSSRQKYEKLFF. Here the CDR3 DNA reads TGTGCCAGCAGCTCTTCCCGTCAAAAGTATGAAAAACTGTTTTTT.